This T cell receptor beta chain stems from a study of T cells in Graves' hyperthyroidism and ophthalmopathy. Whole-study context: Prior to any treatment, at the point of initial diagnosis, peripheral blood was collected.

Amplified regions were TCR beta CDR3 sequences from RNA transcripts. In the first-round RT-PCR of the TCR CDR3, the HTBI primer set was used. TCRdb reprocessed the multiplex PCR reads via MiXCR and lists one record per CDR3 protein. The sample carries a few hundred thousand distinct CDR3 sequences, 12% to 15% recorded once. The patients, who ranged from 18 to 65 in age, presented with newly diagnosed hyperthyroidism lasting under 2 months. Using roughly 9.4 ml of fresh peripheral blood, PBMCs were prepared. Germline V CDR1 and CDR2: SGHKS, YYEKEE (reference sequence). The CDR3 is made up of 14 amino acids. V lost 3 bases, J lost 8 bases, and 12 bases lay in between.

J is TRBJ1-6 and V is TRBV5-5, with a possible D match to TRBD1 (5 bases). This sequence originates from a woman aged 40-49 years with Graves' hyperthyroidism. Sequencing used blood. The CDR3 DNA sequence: TGTGCCAGCAGCTGGGAGGTCAGGGATTCACCCCTCCACTTT. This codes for CASSWEVRDSPLHF.